The 27 T cell receptor beta chains listed next were all sequenced from one sample in a study of T cells in Graves' hyperthyroidism and ophthalmopathy. The source material, RNA transcripts, was used to amplify TCR beta CDR3 regions. RT-PCR in the first round (using the HTBI primer set) targeted the TCR CDR3. A single record per CDR3 protein comes from TCRdb applying MiXCR to the multiplex PCR reads. The sample lists almost 600,000 distinct CDR3 sequences, 46% occurring once. Material: peripheral blood or thyroid tissue (not recorded which). The receptors stem from a young woman with Graves' hyperthyroidism.

CDR3 DNA sequence: TGCAGCGAGGACAGGTTTGGAGGCTACACCTTC. This translates into CSEDRFGGYTF. The gene calls are TRBV29-1 and TRBJ1-2; 7 bases are a match to TRBD1. V shed 7 bases and J 8 bases; nucleotides not matched to a gene: 7. The CDR3 loop spans 11 amino acids. Germline V gives CDR1 SQVTM, CDR2 ANQGSEA.

This clonotype was counted only a few times. The junction departs from the called germline gene at one end, perhaps through a read error. This rearrangement joins TRBV12-3 or TRBV12-4 to TRBJ2-2, with D possibly matching TRBD2 (6 bases). This CDR3 comprises 10 residues. The CDR3 DNA follows: TGTGCCAGCACCAACGGGGGGCTGTTTTTT. Its protein is CASTNGGLFF.

This clonotype was picked up many times. The chain uses TRBV29-1 and TRBJ1-1, with D possibly TRBD1 on 6 matching bases. CDR1 is SQVTM and CDR2 is ANQGSEA in the germline V gene. V dropped 7 bases and J dropped 0 bases, with 9 bases sitting between them. This CDR3 comprises 12 residues. CDR3 sequence reads: CSAGQMNTEAFF. For the CDR3, the DNA is TGCAGCGCCGGACAGATGAACACTGAAGCTTTCTTT.

The chain has TRBV15 and TRBJ1-2; D is unclear. Germline loops: CDR1 LNHNV, CDR2 YYDKDF (reference sequence). The length of the CDR3 is 15 residues. V was clipped by 3 bases and J by 4 bases, with 15 bases between them. CDR3 sequence: CATSSEYGTLYGYTF. The CDR3 bases are TGTGCCACCAGCAGTGAATACGGTACCCTCTATGGCTACACCTTC.

This clonotype was recorded once. Given the absence of the conserved phenylalanine or tryptophan at the CDR3 end, a read error is likely. The chain recombines TRBV7-8 with TRBJ2-7; 7 nucleotides agree with TRBD1. The V segment lost 7 bases and the J segment 1 base; nucleotides outside the gene matches: 7. The CDR3 contains 14 residues. Germline CDR1 and CDR2: SGHVS and FQNEAQ. CDR3 coding DNA: TGTGCCAGCAAGGAGAACAGGGGATCCTACGAGCAGTACATC. This gives the protein CASKENRGSYEQYI.

This clonotype was recorded only once. Relative to the germline gene, one junction end is altered; a read error may explain this. The CDR3 bases are TGCGCCATCAGTGATTTACTAGACACTGAAGCTTTCTTT. It codes for CAISDLLDTEAFF. The chain links TRBV24-1 to TRBJ1-1; D gene ambiguous. The germline gives CDR1 KGHDR, CDR2 SFDVKD. The CDR3 contains 13 residues.

The chain joins TRBV10-1 to TRBJ2-1; 7 positions match TRBD2. CDR3 length equals 14 residues. Germline assignment: CDR1 WNHNN and CDR2 SYGVQD (reference sequence). V was clipped by 2 bases and J by 5 bases; unmatched bases: 3. The chain's CDR3 is CASSELAANNEQFF. The CDR3 region has the DNA TGCGCCAGCAGTGAGCTAGCGGCTAACAATGAGCAGTTCTTC.

The rearrangement joins TRBV12-5 to TRBJ2-5; TRBD1 or TRBD2 may be the D gene (6 bases each). Germline V lookup: CDR1 LGHNT, CDR2 FRNRAP. The CDR3 is 14 residues long. In DNA, the CDR3 is TGTGCCAGCAGCTTGGAGGGGGTGGGTCAGCCCCAGTACTTC. Translation gives CASSLEGVGQPQYF.

This clonotype was recorded many times. The chain couples TRBV5-6 to TRBJ2-7; TRBD2 agrees at 10 bases. The V gene's germline CDR1 is SGHDT and CDR2 YYEEEE. V was clipped by 2 bases and J by 4 bases; unmatched bases: 15. The CDR3 runs to 18 residues. The CDR3 DNA reads TGTGCCAGCAGCTTCTTCCCATCAGCGGGAGGGACCACATACGAGCAGTACTTC. It encodes CASSFFPSAGGTTYEQYF.

With respect to this clonotype: A much larger clone differs by one base, so this may be a read error. This chain joins TRBV5-4 and TRBJ1-1, with D perhaps matching TRBD1 (5 bases). CDR1 is SGHNT and CDR2 is YYREEE in the germline V gene (reference sequence). This CDR3 contains 15 residues. CDR3 bases: TGTGCCAGCAGCTTTCAGGGAAGGTTGAACGCTGAAGCTTTCTTT. Residues: CASSFQGRLNAEAFF.

This clonotype showed up many times. The V call is TRBV4-1, the J call TRBJ1-2; 7 bases match TRBD1. The CDR3 is 15 amino acids. Looked up from germline, CDR1 is MGHRA and CDR2 is YSYEKL. The trim removed 3 bases at V and 3 bases at J, leaving 7 bases unmatched. Written as DNA, the CDR3 is TGCGCCAGCAGCCAGGTCGACAGGGAGGACTATGGCTACACCTTC. This translates into CASSQVDREDYGYTF.

This rearrangement joins TRBV20-1 to TRBJ2-3; D is possibly TRBD1 (7 bases). The V gene's germline CDR1 is DFQATT and CDR2 SNEGSKA (reference sequence). This CDR3 region has 11 residues. The CDR3 loop reads CSASGGDTQYF. The CDR3 DNA is TGCAGCGCCTCAGGGGGGGATACGCAGTATTTT.

This clonotype was seen just once. This chain uses TRBV15 with TRBJ1-2; 12 bases are shared with TRBD1. The length of the CDR3 is 17 residues. Germline V lookup: CDR1 LNHNV, CDR2 YYDKDF (reference sequence). The trim removed 3 bases at V and 4 bases at J, leaving 9 bases unmatched. CDR3 sequence: CATSSLPGQGARYGYTF. CDR3 DNA: TGTGCCACCAGCAGTCTTCCGGGACAGGGGGCCCGCTATGGCTACACCTTC.

This clonotype was observed a single time. The gene calls are TRBV20-1 and TRBJ2-5; possibly TRBD2 for D (5 bases). Per germline, CDR1 DFQATT and CDR2 SNEGSKA (reference sequence). The CDR3 consists of 11 residues. Trimming removed 8 bases from V and 2 bases from J, with 9 bases in between. The CDR3 nucleotides are TGCAGTTTACCGGGGCAAGAGACCCAGTACTTC. It is translated as CSLPGQETQYF.

This clonotype was counted many times. CDR3 sequence (DNA): TGTGCCACCAGTGATACTAGCGGGATAGGAGAGCAGTACTTC. Residues: CATSDTSGIGEQYF. The chain joins TRBV24-1 to TRBJ2-7; 10 bases fit TRBD2. The germline V gene encodes CDR1 KGHDR and CDR2 SFDVKD. This CDR3 is 14 amino acids long. V lost 3 bases and J lost 7; bases outside the gene matches: 5.

Details on this clonotype: A much more abundant neighbour one base away suggests this may be a read error. Since the CDR3 does not end with the conserved phenylalanine or tryptophan, this likely comes from a read error. The chain carries TRBV7-9 and TRBJ1-1; D is uncertain. CDR1 is SEHNR and CDR2 is FQNEAQ in the germline V gene (reference sequence). Trimming removed 5 bases at V and 4 bases at J, with 20 bases between. The CDR3 is 16 amino acids. The CDR3 region has the DNA TGTGCCAGCAGCCACCCCGGTTTGAAAACTGGCACTGAAGCTTTCCTT. Translating it yields CASSHPGLKTGTEAFL.

V and J are TRBV10-3 and TRBJ1-2; 7 positions agree with TRBD1. Unmatched junction bases numbered 7, after V lost 7 bases and J lost 5 bases. The CDR3 consists of 13 residues. Germline CDR1 is ENHRY and CDR2 is SYGVKD. This CDR3 is CAIKDTGAYGYTF. The CDR3 DNA follows: TGTGCCATCAAGGACACAGGGGCGTATGGCTACACCTTC.

In this sample, this clonotype turned up a few times. The chain has TRBV18 and TRBJ1-4, with no clear D. V lost 1 base and J lost 5, with 5 bases in between. The CDR3 sequence is 13 residues long. Germline assignment: CDR1 KGHSH and CDR2 LQKENI. The CDR3 DNA follows: TGTGCCAGCTCACCACACGAGAATGAAAAACTGTTTTTT. It yields the protein CASSPHENEKLFF.

This clonotype has a handful of counts. The CDR3 DNA sequence: TGTGCCAGCAGCTTAGCAGGGTGGGCGGCTGAAGCTTTCTTT. It specifies CASSLAGWAAEAFF. The chain links TRBV7-9 to TRBJ1-1, with D unresolved. The CDR3 extends over 14 amino acids. V lost 0 bases to trimming and J lost 6 bases, with 11 bases between them. Germline-derived CDR1 and CDR2 are SEHNR and FQNEAQ (reference sequence).

V usage is TRBV7-8 and J usage is TRBJ2-7, with D possibly matching TRBD2 (6 bases). The V gene lost 1 base and the J gene lost 0 bases, with 13 bases spanning the gap. The length of the CDR3 is 16 residues. CDR1 and CDR2 (germline): SGHVS, FQNEAQ. The CDR3 here is CASSLVGGFSSYEQYF. DNA for the CDR3: TGTGCCAGCAGCTTAGTCGGAGGGTTTAGCTCCTACGAGCAGTACTTC.

V and J are TRBV11-3 and TRBJ1-1; the match to TRBD1 covers 7 bases. CDR1 and CDR2 from the germline V gene are SGHNT and YENEEA. The V and J ends lost 3 bases and 5 bases, in that order; junction bases with no gene match: 12. The CDR3 runs to 16 residues. CDR3 DNA: TGTGCCAGCAGCTTGGAAAAGACAGGGCTAGGAACTGAAGCTTTCTTT. Translated: CASSLEKTGLGTEAFF. The full variable domain, rest sourced from reference TRBV11-3 and TRBJ1-1, is EAGVVQSPRYKIIEKKQPVAFWCNPISGHNTLYWYLQNLGQGPELLIRYENEEAVDDSQLPKDRFSAERLKGVDSTLKIQPAELGDSAVYLCASSLEKTGLGTEAFFGQGTRLTVV.

In its sample, this clonotype was seen many times. The rearrangement joins TRBV20-1 to TRBJ2-2; a possible D gene is TRBD1 (7 bases). V was shortened by 0 bases and J by 4 bases, with 12 bases between the two germline ends. The germline V gene has CDR1 DFQATT and CDR2 SNEGSKA (reference sequence). The CDR3 spans 15 residues. CDR3 amino acids: CSARDPGGGTGELFF. The CDR3 region has the DNA TGCAGTGCTAGAGATCCAGGGGGAGGCACCGGGGAGCTGTTTTTT.

This clonotype was picked up one time. The junction does not match germline at one end; this may be a read error. This chain connects TRBV7-9 to TRBJ2-7; 10 nucleotides line up with TRBD2. There are 16 residues in the CDR3. Germline V gives CDR1 SEHNR, CDR2 FQNEAQ (reference sequence). The CDR3 sequence is CASSQGASGRFNEQYF. The DNA of the CDR3 is TGCGCCAGCAGCCAGGGGGCTAGCGGGAGATTCAACGAGCAGTACTTC.

By share, this clonotype ranks as medium-sized. The chain couples TRBV6-2 or TRBV6-3 to TRBJ2-7; 7 bases are a match to TRBD2. Germline V gene data show CDR1 as MNHEY and CDR2 as SVGEGT. Trimming removed 4 bases from V and 7 bases from J; junction bases left unmatched: 13. This CDR3 spans 15 amino acids. The CDR3: CASSLPSGISGEQYF. The DNA of the CDR3 is TGTGCCAGCAGTTTGCCTAGCGGCATCTCGGGGGAGCAGTACTTC.

This chain connects TRBV20-1 to TRBJ2-5; 11 positions match TRBD2. The J call is in doubt because the DNA end fits TRBJ2-1 better. The CDR3 extends over 15 amino acids. Per the germline V gene, CDR1 is DFQATT and CDR2 is SNEGSKA (reference sequence). The CDR3 DNA sequence: TGCAGTGCTAGAGATTTAGCGGGAGGGGTCAATGAGCAGTTCTTC. Translation: CSARDLAGGVNEQFF.

The V and J genes are TRBV7-2 and TRBJ1-1, with unresolved D. CDR3 length: 14 amino acids. The V gene's germline CDR1 is SGHTA and CDR2 FQGNSA. Trimming removed 5 bases from V and 6 bases from J, with 16 bases in between. DNA for the CDR3: TGTGCCAGCAGCAGCTTAGGTCCCCAGCCTGAAGCTTTCTTT. It translates to CASSSLGPQPEAFF.

This clonotype has at least ten counts. The chain combines TRBV7-2 with TRBJ2-5; D unresolved. From germline, CDR1 is SGHTA and CDR2 FQGNSA. Trimming left V 3 bases short and J 5 bases short, with 10 bases between. The CDR3 consists of 13 residues. The CDR3 region is CASSFDVRETQYF. The CDR3 nucleotides are TGTGCCAGCAGCTTTGACGTGAGGGAGACCCAGTACTTC.